Listed here are 3 T cell receptor beta chains from one sample, sequenced in a study of response to subunit inactivated influenza vaccine. MiXCR, applied by TCRdb to the RT-PCR reads, yields one record per CDR3 protein. The sample has fewer than 550,000 distinct CDR3 sequences, roughly 23% seen once; the top ten hold under 2.5%. This material consisted of CD4+ T cells sorted from PBMCs, taken more than 4 days after vaccination. Receptors originate from a man in his forties or fifties who received an inactivated influenza vaccine.

This clonotype was counted at least ten times. The CDR3 loop reads CSASRLGWTAKEDEQYF. CDR3 sequence (DNA): TGCAGTGCTAGTAGGCTAGGTTGGACGGCCAAAGAGGACGAGCAGTACTTC. The genes are TRBV20-1 and TRBJ2-7; D is uncertain. V was trimmed by 3 bases and J by 5 bases, leaving 26 bases between them. The length of the CDR3 is 17 residues. Germline-derived CDR1 and CDR2 are DFQATT and SNEGSKA (reference sequence).

This clonotype was recorded a few times. The genes are TRBV9 and TRBJ2-1; D is tentatively TRBD1 or TRBD2 (7 bases each). Germline lookup yields CDR1 SGDLS and CDR2 YYNGEE. There are 15 residues in the CDR3. V lost 4 bases and J 5 bases, leaving 16 bases between the germline ends. The CDR3 protein is CASSQGGGSNNEQFF. Written as DNA, the CDR3 is TGTGCCAGCAGCCAGGGGGGCGGGAGTAACAATGAGCAGTTCTTC.

The rearrangement uses TRBV7-9 and TRBJ1-2, with TRBD1 as a possible D gene (5 bases). This CDR3 has 14 residues. Germline assignment: CDR1 SEHNR and CDR2 FQNEAQ (reference sequence). Trimming removed 1 base at V and 4 bases at J, with 10 bases between. The CDR3 DNA sequence: TGTGCCAGCAGCTTAGACGACAGCTTCTATGGCTACACCTTC. Encoded protein: CASSLDDSFYGYTF. The variable domain in full, with the rest retrieved from reference TRBV7-9 and TRBJ1-2, is DTGVSQNPRHKITKRGQNVTFRCDPISEHNRLYWYRQTLGQGPEFLTYFQNEAQLEKSRLLSDRFSAERPKGSFSTLEIQRTEQGDSAMYLCASSLDDSFYGYTFGSGTRLTVV.